This T cell receptor beta chain was found in a study of T cells of healthy individuals (dated by TCRdb to the late 2010s). The method behind the library was 5' RACE. For sequencing, an Illumina MiSeq was employed. TCRdb reprocessed the public reads (quality trimming at Q25 with fastp, clone calling with MiXCR) and kept in-frame beta chains. Every CDR3 protein is listed once, alongside the most common genes and DNA of its rows. The sample includes about 60,000 distinct CDR3 sequences, with about a sixth observed a single time. The ten largest clones represent approximately 4.8% of the sample. A few counts support this clonotype. The antigen it binds to is not known. Within one base of it there is no much larger clone, and no base qualities were kept. The CDR3 runs 15 residues from the cysteine to the phenylalanine. The retained sequence is limited to the CDR3, 45 bases, with the frame set at the first base. The germline V gene sets CDR1 to MDHEN and CDR2 to SYDVKM. V is clipped by 6 bases and J by 2 bases, and the sequence between their germline boundaries is 17 bases long.

This sequence was found in a human donor in good health. The rearranged chain carries TRBV28 and TRBJ2-7, with no confidently assigned D gene. The DNA sequence follows: TGTGCCAGCAGCAACAACCGGGTCCCCACCTACGAGCAGTACTTC. It encodes CASSNNRVPTYEQYF.